The 21 T cell receptor beta chains given below trace back to one sample, sequenced in a study of tumor-infiltrating lymphocytes in primary liver carcinoma. Synthesis of TCR beta cDNA was carried out from about 500 ng total RNA with a constant-region primer. It was through three nested multiplex PCR rounds of slightly modified ARM-PCR that TCR beta libraries arose. TRBV1-TRBV30 forward and Cbeta reverse primers drove the first two approximately 11-cycle rounds. From the multiplex PCR reads, TCRdb called clonotypes with MiXCR, one entry per CDR3 protein. The sample lists 50,000 or so distinct CDR3 sequences, around 82% seen once, with roughly 25% in the top ten. DNA and RNA were both co-extracted from approximately 20-30 mg of bulk tissue that had not been sorted. Sample: liver tumor tissue from sampling region 5. Subset denoted: tumor region T5, tumor centre. These receptors were obtained from a man aged 35 to 55 with primary liver carcinoma and hepatitis B virus infection.

This clonotype is medium-sized (0.01 to 0.1%). The V and J genes are TRBV10-2 and TRBJ1-1; no clear D. From germline, CDR1 is WSHSY and CDR2 SAAADI. The CDR3 is 14 residues long. Trimming shortened V by 6 bases and J by 0 bases, and 11 bases separated the two germline ends. The CDR3 DNA follows: TGCGCCAGCAGAGAGACGGTCGTGAACACTGAAGCTTTCTTT. Residues: CASRETVVNTEAFF.

V gene TRBV11-1 combines with J gene TRBJ1-6; the D gene is possibly TRBD1 (5 bases). The CDR3 is 13 residues long. V dropped 5 bases and J dropped 18 bases, with 20 bases sitting between them. Germline loops: CDR1 SGHAT, CDR2 FQDESV (reference sequence). In DNA form, the CDR3 reads TGTGCCAGCAGCCGGACACTTGTTTCAGCTCACCACTTT. Its translation is CASSRTLVSAHHF.

The genes are TRBV7-9 and TRBJ2-2; possibly TRBD2 for D (5 bases). The CDR3 spans 16 residues. The germline V gene has CDR1 SEHNR and CDR2 FQNEAQ (reference sequence). Trimming pared 3 bases from V and 0 bases from J, leaving 11 bases between. The CDR3 spells CASSFTLGTNTGELFF. The CDR3 DNA reads TGTGCCAGCAGCTTTACCCTCGGGACGAACACCGGGGAGCTGTTTTTT.

This clonotype has ten or more counts. V gene TRBV7-8 combines with J gene TRBJ2-7, with D unresolved. This CDR3 has 18 residues. V dropped 1 base and J dropped 2 bases, with 21 bases sitting between them. Germline V CDR1 and CDR2: SGHVS, FQNEAQ. The CDR3 DNA is TGTGCCAGCAGCTTAGGGATTGGCTCTGGACCGACTGCCTACGAGCAGTACTTC. Translating gives CASSLGIGSGPTAYEQYF.

This clonotype was seen more than once but under ten times. This sequence joins TRBV6-2 or TRBV6-3 and TRBJ2-3; D unclear. Germline V gene lookup returns CDR1 MNHEY and CDR2 SVGEGT. V was shortened by 6 bases and J by 2 bases, with 9 bases between the two germline ends. The CDR3 totals 13 residues. The CDR3 DNA reads TGTGCCAGCAGATACACCAACACAGATACGCAGTATTTT. This codes for CASRYTNTDTQYF.

The chain recombines TRBV4-1 with TRBJ2-5; D is unresolved. CDR3 length: 18 amino acids. V lost 5 bases to trimming and J lost 1 base, with 23 bases between them. Germline V CDR1 and CDR2: MGHRA, YSYEKL. The chain's CDR3 is CASSSSGGPARGQETQYF. CDR3 coding DNA: TGCGCCAGCAGCTCTTCAGGCGGCCCCGCTAGAGGCCAAGAGACCCAGTACTTC.

CDR3 DNA: TGTGCCAACAGGCAAGATTTGAGCGGGGAGCTGTTTTTT. Protein: CANRQDLSGELFF. The rearrangement joins TRBV4-2 to TRBJ2-2; possible D gene TRBD1, 5 bases. V was trimmed by 10 bases and J by 7 bases, leaving 16 bases between them. The CDR3 loop spans 13 amino acids. The germline CDR1 and CDR2 sequences are LGHNA and YNFKEQ.

About this clonotype itself: A read error may produce the germline difference seen at one junction end. The genes are TRBV30 and TRBJ2-1; D might be TRBD1 (6 bases). The CDR3 extends over 13 amino acids. Germline lookup yields CDR1 GTSNPN and CDR2 SVGIG (reference sequence). For the CDR3, the DNA is TGTGCATGGAGTGTCCGGTCAGGGGATGAGCAGTTCTTC. Residues: CAWSVRSGDEQFF.

The chain uses TRBV7-9 and TRBJ2-7; 7 bases match TRBD2. Germline V CDR1 and CDR2: SEHNR, FQNEAQ (reference sequence). This CDR3 contains 15 residues. V shed 5 bases and J 5 bases; nucleotides not matched to a gene: 12. The CDR3 here is CASSPVGREWDEQYF. CDR3 nucleotide sequence: TGTGCCAGCAGCCCGGTAGGGAGGGAGTGGGACGAGCAGTACTTC. Looking up the rest from reference TRBV7-9 and TRBJ2-7 gives the full variable domain: DTGVSQNPRHKITKRGQNVTFRCDPISEHNRLYWYRQTLGQGPEFLTYFQNEAQLEKSRLLSDRFSAERPKGSFSTLEIQRTEQGDSAMYLCASSPVGREWDEQYFGPGTRLTVT.

Remarks on this clonotype: One junction end disagrees with the germline gene, perhaps due to a read error. The genes are TRBV5-4 and TRBJ2-7; D might be TRBD1 (5 bases). Germline CDR1 and CDR2: SGHNT and YYREEE (reference sequence). This CDR3 has 13 amino acids. CDR3 sequence: CDSSSTQGYEQYF. The DNA of the CDR3 is TGTGACAGCAGCTCCACGCAGGGCTATGAGCAGTACTTC. Together with reference TRBV5-4 and TRBJ2-7, the CDR3 gives the full variable domain: ETGVTQSPTHLIKTRGQQVTLRCSSQSGHNTVSWYQQALGQGPQFIFQYYREEENGRGNFPPRFSGLQFPNYSSELNVNALELDDSALYLCDSSSTQGYEQYFGPGTRLTVT.

Comments on this clonotype: This may stem from a read error, because a much larger clone lies one nucleotide away. The chain has TRBV28 and TRBJ2-7; TRBD2 matches 14 bases. The CDR3 consists of 15 residues. With V trimmed by 4 bases and J by 7 bases, 6 bases remained unmatched. Germline CDR1 reads MDHEN; CDR2 reads SYDVKM. The CDR3: CASSSGLAGVGEQYF. The CDR3, as DNA: TGTGCCAGCAGTTCGGGACTAGCGGGAGTGGGTGAGCAGTACTTC.

V is TRBV6-6 and J is TRBJ2-5; 8 bases align to TRBD2. V was clipped by 11 bases and J by 4 bases; unmatched bases: 15. From germline, CDR1 is MNHNY and CDR2 SVGAGI (reference sequence). The CDR3 is 15 residues long. CDR3 coding DNA: TGTGCCTGTAGTTACACAAGGGCGGGAGGAGAGACCCAGTACTTC. It is translated as CACSYTRAGGETQYF.

The gene calls are TRBV29-1 and TRBJ2-7; 8 bases match TRBD1. The trim removed 7 bases at V and 10 bases at J, leaving 9 bases unmatched. This CDR3 has 11 residues. Per germline, CDR1 SQVTM and CDR2 ANQGSEA. The DNA of the CDR3 is TGCAGCGCCGGACAGGGCGCCGAACAGTACTTC. Encoded protein: CSAGQGAEQYF.

This clonotype was observed a single time. This chain links TRBV28 with TRBJ2-7; maybe TRBD2 (6 bases). V was cut by 8 bases and J by 7 bases, with 24 bases left in between. CDR1 and CDR2 from the germline V gene are MDHEN and SYDVKM. This CDR3 region has 15 residues. The CDR3 bases are TGTGCCAGCGTACTCCCTCCGCCGGGAGAAGGGGAGCAGTACTTC. It translates to CASVLPPPGEGEQYF. The complete variable domain, with remaining parts taken from reference TRBV28 and TRBJ2-7, reads DVKVTQSSRYLVKRTGEKVFLECVQDMDHENMFWYRQDPGLGLRLIYFSYDVKMKEKGDIPEGYSVSREKKERFSLILESASTNQTSMYLCASVLPPPGEGEQYFGPGTRLTVT.

Points on this clonotype: The junction does not match germline at one end; this may be a read error. This rearrangement joins TRBV6-5 to TRBJ1-5, with D perhaps TRBD1 (5 bases). The CDR3 is 13 residues long. Germline CDR1 and CDR2: MNHEY and SVGAGI. This CDR3 reads CAIGDGSSQPQHF. The CDR3 coding sequence is TGTGCCATCGGGGACGGTAGCAGTCAGCCCCAGCATTTT.

The sample holds many counts of this clonotype. The genes are TRBV6-1 and TRBJ2-5; no definite D call. The length of the CDR3 is 14 residues. The V gene lost 1 base and the J gene lost 4 bases, with 10 bases spanning the gap. Germline V lookup: CDR1 MNHNS, CDR2 SASEGT. CDR3 coding DNA: TGTGCCAGCAGTGAAGGGACGGCCGTAGAGACCCAGTACTTC. Protein product: CASSEGTAVETQYF.

The CDR3 is CASSRDGIINSYTF. Here the CDR3 DNA reads TGTGCCAGCAGTCGTGACGGAATTATTAATAGCTACACCTTC. This sequence joins TRBV6-2 or TRBV6-3 and TRBJ1-2; D unclear. This CDR3 is built from 14 residues. The V gene lost 5 bases and the J gene lost 9 bases, with 19 bases spanning the gap. Germline assignment: CDR1 MNHEY and CDR2 SVGEGT.

The chain is built from TRBV28 and TRBJ2-5; D remains unclear. Germline CDR1 is MDHEN and CDR2 is SYDVKM. The CDR3 spans 11 residues. With 4 bases removed from V and 13 bases from J, the gap between germline ends came to 13 bases. The DNA for the CDR3 is TGTGCCAGCAGTTCGGGCGAGATCCGGTACTTC. Residues: CASSSGEIRYF.

Points on this clonotype: Its ends do not fully match the called genes, so a read error is possible. The chain employs TRBV11-3 and TRBJ2-3; D is unclear. Per germline, CDR1 SGHNT and CDR2 YENEEA. The CDR3 consists of 12 residues. The chain's CDR3 is CSGSNNTDMQYF. The CDR3 DNA sequence: TGTTCCGGCAGCAACAACACAGATATGCAGTATTTT.

CDR3 residues: CASSLYIGLAMGEQFF. As DNA, the CDR3 is TGTGCCAGCAGCTTGTATATCGGACTAGCCATGGGTGAGCAGTTCTTC. This sequence joins TRBV11-2 and TRBJ2-1; 8 bases agree with TRBD2. CDR1 SGHAT and CDR2 FQNNGV come from the germline V gene. V lost 3 bases and J lost 9; bases outside the gene matches: 13. CDR3 size: 16 residues.

This clonotype has a count of ten or more. J is TRBJ1-1 and V is TRBV4-1, with D uncertain. The V gene lost 1 base and the J gene lost 1 base, with 10 bases spanning the gap. The CDR3 totals 15 residues. CDR1 is MGHRA, CDR2 YSYEKL, per germline. This CDR3 is CASSQAVLGNTEAFF. Here the CDR3 DNA reads TGCGCCAGCAGCCAAGCTGTACTGGGGAACACTGAAGCTTTCTTT.